This T cell receptor beta chain was observed in a study of T cell repertoires in cytomegalovirus infection. Losses at the gene ends were 4 bases for V and 4 bases for J; bases not matched to a gene: 12. This CDR3 has 17 amino acids. Germline V gene sequence: CDR1 MNHNY, CDR2 SVGAGI (reference sequence). Using its own MiXCR run on the reads, TCRdb lists one record per CDR3 protein. The sample has roughly 230,000 distinct CDR3 sequences, 6% to 8% seen once. This clonotype came up many times. The sequence derives from a human donor in good health (CMV status not recorded). Some clones in this sample may be carry-over from other donors' samples. The chain joins TRBV6-6 to TRBJ1-5; TRBD1 aligns across 8 bases. The sequenced sample consisted of PBMCs. CDR3 residues: CASSSEGQVKVNQPQHF. CDR3 nucleotide sequence: TGTGCCAGCAGTTCCGAGGGACAGGTAAAAGTAAATCAGCCCCAGCATTTT.